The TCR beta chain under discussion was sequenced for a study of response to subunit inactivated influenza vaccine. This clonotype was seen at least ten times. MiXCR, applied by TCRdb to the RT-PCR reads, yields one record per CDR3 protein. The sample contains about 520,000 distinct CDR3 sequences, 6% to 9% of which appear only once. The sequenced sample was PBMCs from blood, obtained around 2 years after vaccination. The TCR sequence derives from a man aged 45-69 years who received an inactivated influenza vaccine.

The DNA for the CDR3 is TGTGCCATCAGTGGACTAGCGGGGATGGAGACCCAGTACTTC. Residues: CAISGLAGMETQYF. The chain has TRBV10-3 and TRBJ2-5, with TRBD2 matching over 11 bases. The CDR3 consists of 14 residues. V was clipped by 4 bases and J by 5 bases; unmatched bases: 3. Per the germline V gene, CDR1 is ENHRY and CDR2 is SYGVKD.